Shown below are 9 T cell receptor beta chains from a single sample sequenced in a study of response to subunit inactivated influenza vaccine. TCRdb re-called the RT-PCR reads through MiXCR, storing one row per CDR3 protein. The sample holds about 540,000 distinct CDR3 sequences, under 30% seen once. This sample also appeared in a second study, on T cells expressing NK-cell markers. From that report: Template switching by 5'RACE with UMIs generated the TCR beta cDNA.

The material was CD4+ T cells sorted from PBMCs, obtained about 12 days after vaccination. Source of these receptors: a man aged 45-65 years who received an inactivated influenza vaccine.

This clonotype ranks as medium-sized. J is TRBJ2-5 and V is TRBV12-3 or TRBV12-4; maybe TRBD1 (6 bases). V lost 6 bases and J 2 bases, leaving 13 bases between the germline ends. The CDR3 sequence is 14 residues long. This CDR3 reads CASRPGQIQETQYF. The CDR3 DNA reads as TGTGCCAGCAGACCCGGACAGATTCAAGAGACCCAGTACTTC.

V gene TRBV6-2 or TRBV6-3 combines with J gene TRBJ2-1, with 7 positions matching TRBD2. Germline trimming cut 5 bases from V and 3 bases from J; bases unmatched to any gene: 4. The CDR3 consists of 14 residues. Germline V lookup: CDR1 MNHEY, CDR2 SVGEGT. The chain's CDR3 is CASSRDYLYNEQFF. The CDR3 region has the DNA TGTGCCAGCAGTCGGGACTACCTCTACAATGAGCAGTTCTTC.

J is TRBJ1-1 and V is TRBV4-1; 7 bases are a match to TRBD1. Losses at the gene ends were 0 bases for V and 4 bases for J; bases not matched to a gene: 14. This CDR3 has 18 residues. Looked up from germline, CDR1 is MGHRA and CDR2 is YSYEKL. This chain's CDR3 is CASSQDVYRGRFGTEAFF. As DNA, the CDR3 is TGCGCCAGCAGCCAAGATGTTTACAGGGGAAGATTTGGCACTGAAGCTTTCTTT.

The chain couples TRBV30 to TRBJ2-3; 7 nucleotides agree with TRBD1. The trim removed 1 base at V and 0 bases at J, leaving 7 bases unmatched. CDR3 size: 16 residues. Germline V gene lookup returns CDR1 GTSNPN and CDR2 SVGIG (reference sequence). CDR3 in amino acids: CAWSGVRGRSTDTQYF. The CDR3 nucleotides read TGTGCCTGGAGTGGTGTGAGGGGGCGTAGCACAGATACGCAGTATTTT.

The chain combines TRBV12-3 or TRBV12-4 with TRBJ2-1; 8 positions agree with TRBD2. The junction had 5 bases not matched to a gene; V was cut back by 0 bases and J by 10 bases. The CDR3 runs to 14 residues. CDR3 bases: TGTGCCAGCAGTTTAGCCCATAGCGGGACGGAGCAGTTCTTC. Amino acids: CASSLAHSGTEQFF.

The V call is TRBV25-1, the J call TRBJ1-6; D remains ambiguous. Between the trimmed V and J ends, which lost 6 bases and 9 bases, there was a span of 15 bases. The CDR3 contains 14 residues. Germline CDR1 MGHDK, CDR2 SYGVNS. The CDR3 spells CASRTTRFGSPLHF. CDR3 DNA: TGTGCCAGCAGAACTACACGGTTCGGTTCACCCCTCCACTTT.

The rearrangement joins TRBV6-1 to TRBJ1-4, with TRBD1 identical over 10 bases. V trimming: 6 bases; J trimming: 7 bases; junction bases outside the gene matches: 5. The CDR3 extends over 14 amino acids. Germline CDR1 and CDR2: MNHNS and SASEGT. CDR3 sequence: CASRRTGGGEKLFF. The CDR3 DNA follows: TGTGCCAGCAGGAGGACAGGGGGAGGTGAAAAACTGTTTTTT.

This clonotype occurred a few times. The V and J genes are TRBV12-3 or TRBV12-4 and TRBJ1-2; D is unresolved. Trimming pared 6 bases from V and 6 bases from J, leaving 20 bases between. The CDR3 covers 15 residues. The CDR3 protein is CASSPSGVGLDGYTF. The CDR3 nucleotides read TGTGCCAGCAGCCCCAGCGGAGTAGGGCTTGATGGCTACACCTTC.

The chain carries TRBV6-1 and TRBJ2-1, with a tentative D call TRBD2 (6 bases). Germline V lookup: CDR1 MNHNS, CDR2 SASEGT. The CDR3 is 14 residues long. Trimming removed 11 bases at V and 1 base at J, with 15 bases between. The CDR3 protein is CAGKGAGSYNEQFF. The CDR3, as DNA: TGTGCCGGAAAGGGAGCGGGTTCCTACAATGAGCAGTTCTTC.